The 15 T cell receptor beta chains below come from one sample, sequenced in a study of beta chain features in type 1 diabetes. Overall study results and limits: Patients with Type 1 diabetes showed moderately but significantly shorter TCRB CDR3s in all four CD4+ subsets.

These receptors have no identified antigens. Of the isolated RNA, all was reverse transcribed, and so the sequenced material was expressed TCRB transcripts. TCRdb's table, derived via immunoSEQ multiplex PCR, lists solely in-frame clones and lacks some. The profile covers a few hundred thousand clones, with approximately 13% appearing a single time and roughly 0.02% taken by the ten largest. The sequencing sample was made of naive CD4+ T cells from blood. Source of these receptors: a man aged 25 to 45 with type 1 diabetes.

The rearrangement links TRBV4-1 to TRBJ2-3, with D tentatively TRBD2 (6 bases). The CDR3 runs to 14 residues. The V and J ends lost 4 bases and 6 bases respectively, with 14 bases between them. CDR1 MGHRA and CDR2 YSYEKL come from the germline V gene. CDR3 loop: CASSPPGVGDTQYF. The CDR3 DNA reads TGCGCCAGCAGCCCCCCGGGGGTAGGGGATACGCAGTATTTT.

V is TRBV19 and J is TRBJ2-7, with D perhaps TRBD1 (6 bases). Trimming removed 7 bases from V and 0 bases from J, with 13 bases in between. This CDR3 spans 14 amino acids. Germline values: CDR1 LNHDA, CDR2 SQIVND (reference sequence). The CDR3, as DNA: TGTGCCAGTACTAAGACAGGATACTCCTACGAGCAGTACTTC. Protein product: CASTKTGYSYEQYF.

The rearrangement uses TRBV4-2 and TRBJ2-3; D not certain. The CDR3 length is 18 residues. Per germline, CDR1 LGHNA and CDR2 YNFKEQ. Between the trimmed V and J ends, which lost 0 bases and 0 bases, there was a span of 16 bases. CDR3 in amino acids: CASSQDLPSYSSTDTQYF. CDR3 DNA sequence: TGTGCCAGCAGCCAAGATCTCCCTAGTTATTCTAGCACAGATACGCAGTATTTT.

This clone came up a few times. The chain recombines TRBV29-1 with TRBJ1-4; the match to TRBD1 covers 7 bases. CDR3 length equals 12 residues. Germline V lookup: CDR1 SQVTM, CDR2 ANQGSEA. The V gene end was trimmed by 4 bases and the J gene end by 8 bases; junction bases not matched to a gene: 4. CDR3: CSVGGGAEKLFF. The DNA for the CDR3 is TGCAGCGTTGGAGGGGGCGCGGAAAAACTGTTTTTT.

This clone has just a few counts. This rearrangement joins TRBV7-9 to TRBJ2-7; 8 bases match TRBD1. The junction had 7 bases not matched to a gene; V was cut back by 2 bases and J by 1 base. From germline, CDR1 is SEHNR and CDR2 FQNEAQ (reference sequence). The CDR3 has 16 residues. The CDR3 DNA follows: TGTGCCAGCAGCTTATTCGGACAGGGTCGTTCCTACGAGCAGTACTTC. Amino acid sequence: CASSLFGQGRSYEQYF.

This chain joins TRBV9 and TRBJ2-5, with D tentatively TRBD2 (6 bases). V lost 0 bases to trimming and J lost 3 bases, with 9 bases between them. CDR3 size: 14 residues. Germline loops: CDR1 SGDLS, CDR2 YYNGEE. DNA of the CDR3: TGTGCCAGCAGCGTAGGCGGGAACGAAGAGACCCAGTACTTC. It encodes CASSVGGNEETQYF.

About this clone: Distinct nucleotide sequences in the sample also encode this CDR3. The chain carries TRBV5-1 and TRBJ2-7; no definite D call. V lost 0 bases and J lost 1, with 8 bases in between. CDR3 length: 14 residues. Germline V gene lookup returns CDR1 SGHRS and CDR2 YFSETQ. The CDR3 spells CASSLEPGSYEQYF. CDR3 DNA: TGCGCCAGCAGCTTGGAACCAGGATCCTACGAGCAGTACTTC.

The chain couples TRBV29-1 to TRBJ1-1; no firm D call. This CDR3 has 13 residues. Germline V CDR1 and CDR2: SQVTM, ANQGSEA. The ends were cut back, 4 bases at V and 4 bases at J, with 13 bases in the middle. CDR3 DNA sequence: TGCAGCGTTGCCTCCGGGAGAGGCACTGAAGCTTTCTTT. Protein sequence: CSVASGRGTEAFF.

The rearrangement joins TRBV29-1 to TRBJ2-1; D is ambiguous. Trimming took off 3 bases at V and 0 bases at J, with 9 bases between the two ends. The CDR3 spans 14 residues. Germline CDR1 and CDR2: SQVTM and ANQGSEA. CDR3 loop: CSVEKPFSYNEQFF. DNA for the CDR3: TGCAGCGTTGAGAAGCCTTTCTCCTACAATGAGCAGTTCTTC.

This clone was detected a few times. The V gene is TRBV5-1, the J gene TRBJ2-1; D not resolved. The germline V gene encodes CDR1 SGHRS and CDR2 YFSETQ. The CDR3 is made up of 11 amino acids. Trimming stripped 4 bases from V and 8 bases from J, with 7 bases between. The CDR3, as DNA: TGCGCCAGCAGCCAAGCTTATGAGCAGTTCTTC. This codes for CASSQAYEQFF.

A word on this clone: Other DNA sequences within the sample encode an identical CDR3. The chain joins TRBV5-1 to TRBJ1-1; D is perhaps TRBD1 (5 bases). Trimming cost V 0 bases and J 4 bases, with 10 bases left between them. The CDR3 spans 14 residues. Germline loops: CDR1 SGHRS, CDR2 YFSETQ. In nucleotides, the CDR3 is TGCGCCAGCAGCTTGGGGCAGGGAGGCACTGAAGCTTTCTTT. Encoded protein: CASSLGQGGTEAFF.

This clone was seen a few times. V and J are TRBV30 and TRBJ2-7, with 9 bases that match TRBD2. The CDR3 has 16 residues. The germline V gene encodes CDR1 GTSNPN and CDR2 SVGIG (reference sequence). V lost 2 bases and J lost 6; bases outside the gene matches: 14. CDR3 sequence reads: CAWSTPGGSGSREQYF. The CDR3 DNA reads as TGTGCCTGGAGTACCCCCGGGGGTAGCGGGAGCCGCGAGCAGTACTTC.

V usage is TRBV13 and J usage is TRBJ1-5; D possibly corresponds to TRBD1 (6 bases). The CDR3 has 16 residues. Trimming took off 5 bases at V and 3 bases at J, with 17 bases between the two ends. The V gene's germline CDR1 is PRHDT and CDR2 FYEKMQ (reference sequence). CDR3 sequence: CASSAGGRGPNQPQHF. The DNA for the CDR3 is TGTGCCAGCAGCGCGGGGGGCCGAGGGCCCAATCAGCCCCAGCATTTT.

The gene calls are TRBV27 and TRBJ2-7; a weak D match, TRBD2 (5 bases). This CDR3 comprises 14 residues. The ends were cut back, 5 bases at V and 3 bases at J, with 14 bases in the middle. Germline V gives CDR1 MNHEY, CDR2 SMNVEV (reference sequence). The CDR3 sequence is CASSPHPGNYEQYF. CDR3 nucleotides: TGTGCCAGCAGTCCCCACCCGGGAAACTACGAGCAGTACTTC.

This chain uses TRBV7-2 with TRBJ2-4; the D is unclear. The germline gives CDR1 SGHTA, CDR2 FQGNSA. The V gene lost 7 bases and the J gene lost 0 bases, with 16 bases spanning the gap. CDR3 size: 16 residues. CDR3 loop: CASTEEEHLAKNIQYF. The CDR3 DNA follows: TGTGCCAGCACCGAAGAAGAACACCTAGCCAAAAACATTCAGTACTTC.